These 27 T cell receptor beta chains came from one sample sequenced in a study of resident and recirculating memory T cells in vitiligo. The protocol was immunoSEQ multiplex PCR, while the TCRdb copy is restricted to in-frame clones and leaves out a portion. The table records roughly 80,000 clones, about 91% of them present only once. Specimen: blood. These receptors were obtained from a male donor with vitiligo.

The chain carries TRBV12-5 and TRBJ1-2; 7 bases fit TRBD1. The germline V gene has CDR1 LGHNT and CDR2 FRNRAP. This CDR3 has 15 amino acids. Trimming removed 6 bases from V and 7 bases from J; junction bases left unmatched: 14. CDR3 DNA: TGTGCTAGTGGCCGGGACGGCAGGGGGAGCGGTGGCTACACCTTC. It codes for CASGRDGRGSGGYTF.

The chain carries TRBV7-4 and TRBJ2-7; 7 nucleotides match TRBD2. Germline CDR1 reads SGHVT; CDR2 reads SQSDAQ. This CDR3 is 17 amino acids long. V shed 5 bases, J shed 1 base, and the junction held 14 bases outside the gene matches. The CDR3 is CASSLLLATEISYEQYF. The CDR3 bases are TGTGCCAGCAGCCTGCTACTAGCGACAGAGATTTCCTACGAGCAGTACTTC.

This chain connects TRBV15 to TRBJ2-3; 7 nucleotides agree with TRBD1. Germline V gene lookup returns CDR1 LNHNV and CDR2 YYDKDF (reference sequence). V was pared by 3 bases and J by 2 bases, with 11 bases of the junction left unmatched. This CDR3 comprises 17 residues. In DNA form, the CDR3 reads TGTGCCACCAGCAGGGGAACCTTACAGGGGATCACAGATACGCAGTATTTT. This sequence encodes CATSRGTLQGITDTQYF.

The rearrangement uses TRBV2 and TRBJ1-5; 7 bases agree with TRBD1. V shed 7 bases and J 5 bases; nucleotides not matched to a gene: 5. The CDR3 covers 13 residues. Germline CDR1 SNHLY, CDR2 FYNNEI. The CDR3 sequence is CASTYRGYQPQHF. CDR3 in DNA: TGTGCCAGCACCTACAGGGGCTATCAGCCCCAGCATTTT.

The chain combines TRBV5-4 with TRBJ2-6, with 8 bases that match TRBD1. The CDR3 contains 17 residues. With 4 bases clipped from V and 2 bases from J, the junction kept 8 bases outside the gene matches. Per the germline V gene, CDR1 is SGHNT and CDR2 is YYREEE (reference sequence). Written as DNA, the CDR3 is TGTGCCAGCAGCCCTGTACAGGGGGAAACTGGGGCCAACGTCCTGACTTTC. Translating it yields CASSPVQGETGANVLTF.

This sequence joins TRBV9 and TRBJ2-5; 8 positions agree with TRBD2. Trimming removed 2 bases from V and 5 bases from J; junction bases left unmatched: 2. The CDR3 extends over 13 amino acids. Per germline, CDR1 SGDLS and CDR2 YYNGEE. CDR3 region: CASSVGGVETQYF. CDR3 coding DNA: TGTGCCAGCAGCGTCGGGGGGGTGGAGACCCAGTACTTC.

This chain uses TRBV6-5 with TRBJ2-1, with D perhaps TRBD1 (5 bases). The V end was cut by 0 bases, the J end by 4 bases, with 7 bases between. Germline V CDR1 and CDR2: MNHEY, SVGAGI. The CDR3 sequence is 14 residues long. The CDR3 sequence: CASSYSRQYNEQFF. CDR3 DNA sequence: TGTGCCAGCAGTTACTCGCGACAGTACAATGAGCAGTTCTTC.

This rearrangement joins TRBV6-5 to TRBJ1-1; D is perhaps TRBD1 (5 bases). V dropped 7 bases and J dropped 7 bases, with 19 bases sitting between them. This CDR3 is 14 amino acids long. CDR1 and CDR2 from the germline V gene are MNHEY and SVGAGI. The CDR3 DNA is TGTGCCAGCACCAAACGCCGGGACTCACTTGAAGCTTTCTTT. Amino acid sequence: CASTKRRDSLEAFF.

V usage is TRBV25-1 and J usage is TRBJ2-7; 10 bases map to TRBD1. Germline CDR1 MGHDK, CDR2 SYGVNS. V was pared by 4 bases and J by 5 bases, with 14 bases of the junction left unmatched. This CDR3 spans 17 amino acids. The CDR3 DNA reads as TGTGCCAGCAGTGCTTCGGTGGGGGGACAGGGGTTCGACGAGCAGTACTTC. The encoded protein is CASSASVGGQGFDEQYF.

The rearrangement joins TRBV18 to TRBJ2-1; 10 bases are shared with TRBD2. The CDR3 covers 16 residues. V dropped 0 bases and J dropped 9; count of bases not matched to a gene: 8. Germline CDR1 reads KGHSH; CDR2 reads LQKENI. The CDR3 DNA is TGTGCCAGCTCACCACCGTCACTAGCGGGGTCGGGTGAGCAGTTCTTC. It yields the protein CASSPPSLAGSGEQFF.

The rearrangement uses TRBV6-6 and TRBJ1-1; the D gene is possibly TRBD1 (6 bases). The length of the CDR3 is 13 residues. Trimming stripped 2 bases from V and 5 bases from J, with 9 bases between. Per germline, CDR1 MNHNY and CDR2 SVGAGI (reference sequence). The DNA of the CDR3 is TGTGCCAGCAGTTACCCCAGGGGAACTGAAGCTTTCTTT. Translating gives CASSYPRGTEAFF.

As DNA, the CDR3 is TGTGCCAGCAGTGCAGAGGATACCCCCTACAATGAGCAGTTCTTC. This encodes CASSAEDTPYNEQFF. V is TRBV5-4 and J is TRBJ2-1; no reliable D call. This CDR3 spans 15 amino acids. Germline V gene lookup returns CDR1 SGHNT and CDR2 YYREEE (reference sequence). V was trimmed by 5 bases and J by 2 bases, leaving 14 bases between them. Complete variable domain (other parts from reference TRBV5-4 and TRBJ2-1): ETGVTQSPTHLIKTRGQQVTLRCSSQSGHNTVSWYQQALGQGPQFIFQYYREEENGRGNFPPRFSGLQFPNYSSELNVNALELDDSALYLCASSAEDTPYNEQFFGPGTRLTVL.

The rearrangement joins TRBV5-1 to TRBJ1-1; D is undetermined. V was trimmed by 4 bases and J by 2 bases, leaving 9 bases between them. In germline, CDR1 is SGHRS, CDR2 YFSETQ. This CDR3 has 13 residues. The CDR3 sequence is CASSAGLNTEAFF. Written as DNA, the CDR3 is TGCGCCAGCAGCGCCGGACTTAACACTGAAGCTTTCTTT.

This chain connects TRBV7-3 to TRBJ1-2; 8 positions agree with TRBD1. Trimming cost V 5 bases and J 1 base; bases outside gene matches: 6. CDR3 size: 15 residues. Germline CDR1 and CDR2: SGHTA and FQGTGA. The CDR3 protein is CASSPGQGLNYGYTF. For the CDR3, the DNA is TGTGCCAGCAGCCCTGGACAGGGCCTTAACTATGGCTACACCTTC.

This chain uses TRBV2 with TRBJ2-5; 7 bases are shared with TRBD2. V was clipped by 6 bases and J by 4 bases; unmatched bases: 5. This CDR3 spans 13 amino acids. Germline V lookup: CDR1 SNHLY, CDR2 FYNNEI. The CDR3 here is CASRGGVGETQYF. CDR3 DNA: TGTGCCAGCAGGGGGGGGGTTGGAGAGACCCAGTACTTC.

The chain couples TRBV4-2 to TRBJ1-2, with D possibly matching TRBD1 (5 bases). V lost 11 bases and J 1 base, leaving 17 bases between the germline ends. Germline V gives CDR1 LGHNA, CDR2 YNFKEQ. CDR3 length: 14 amino acids. The CDR3, as DNA: TGTGCCTCCCACCCAGGGAACCGTAACTATGGCTACACCTTC. Its protein product is CASHPGNRNYGYTF.

The chain carries TRBV7-9 and TRBJ2-1; D is ambiguous. This CDR3 has 12 amino acids. V was cut by 5 bases and J by 7 bases, with 9 bases left in between. The germline V gene has CDR1 SEHNR and CDR2 FQNEAQ (reference sequence). The CDR3 DNA follows: TGTGCCAGCAGCAATCAGTGGAATGAGCAGTTCTTC. Its translation: CASSNQWNEQFF. The whole variable domain, filled in from reference TRBV7-9 and TRBJ2-1, reads DTGVSQNPRHKITKRGQNVTFRCDPISEHNRLYWYRQTLGQGPEFLTYFQNEAQLEKSRLLSDRFSAERPKGSFSTLEIQRTEQGDSAMYLCASSNQWNEQFFGPGTRLTVL.

The rearrangement uses TRBV12-5 and TRBJ1-2, with D unclear. Trimming shortened V by 1 base and J by 2 bases, and 11 bases separated the two germline ends. Germline V gene lookup returns CDR1 LGHNT and CDR2 FRNRAP. The CDR3 totals 15 residues. The CDR3 region is CASGLGGIRNYGYTF. In DNA, the CDR3 is TGTGCTAGTGGTTTGGGCGGCATTCGGAACTATGGCTACACCTTC.

The V gene is TRBV19, the J gene TRBJ2-3, with 12 bases fitting TRBD2. After removal of 6 bases from V and 3 bases from J, the junction contained 4 bases not matched to a gene. CDR1 LNHDA and CDR2 SQIVND come from the germline V gene (reference sequence). There are 15 residues in the CDR3. The CDR3 coding sequence is TGTGCCAGTAGCCGAACTAGCGGGAGGACAGATACGCAGTATTTT. Its translation is CASSRTSGRTDTQYF.

This clone was recorded only once. The chain couples TRBV21-1 to TRBJ2-5; TRBD2 is taken as the D call from the table, unchecked against the DNA. TRBV21-1 has pseudogene status. The CDR3 length is 16 residues. The CDR3 protein is CASSPSLLREEETQYF. As DNA, the CDR3 is TGTGCCAGCAGCCCTTCCCTATTGCGGGAGGAGGAGACCCAGTACTTC.

This chain joins TRBV4-1 and TRBJ1-4; D is unclear. The CDR3 extends over 14 amino acids. Germline V gene sequence: CDR1 MGHRA, CDR2 YSYEKL. Trimming took off 4 bases at V and 8 bases at J, with 14 bases between the two ends. In DNA, the CDR3 is TGCGCCAGCAGCCGCGGAACACTTGGAGAAAAACTGTTTTTT. This encodes CASSRGTLGEKLFF.

This clone was observed a single time. The chain combines TRBV9 with TRBJ2-7; 15 bases agree with TRBD2. V lost 3 bases to trimming and J lost 6 bases; unmatched junction nucleotides: 7. The CDR3 contains 16 residues. Germline values: CDR1 SGDLS, CDR2 YYNGEE. The CDR3 is CASSEGLAGGLGEQYF. In nucleotides, the CDR3 is TGTGCCAGCAGCGAGGGACTAGCGGGAGGTTTAGGCGAGCAGTACTTC.

This clone showed up just a few times. The rearrangement joins TRBV27 to TRBJ2-5; weak D call: TRBD1 (5 bases). The V gene lost 3 bases and the J gene lost 2 bases, with 10 bases spanning the gap. Germline CDR1 and CDR2: MNHEY and SMNVEV (reference sequence). CDR3 size: 14 residues. CDR3: CASSFVDKQETQYF. The CDR3 DNA reads TGTGCCAGCAGTTTCGTGGACAAACAAGAGACCCAGTACTTC.

The CDR3 loop reads CASSQITGEPNYGYTF. For the CDR3, the DNA is TGTGCCAGCAGCCAGATTACAGGGGAACCTAACTATGGCTACACCTTC. V is TRBV5-6 and J is TRBJ1-2; 7 nucleotides align to TRBD1. Germline CDR1 reads SGHDT; CDR2 reads YYEEEE. J gave up 0 bases and V 4 bases, and 9 bases lay outside the gene matches. The CDR3 loop spans 16 amino acids.

This sequence joins TRBV5-1 and TRBJ2-7; 12 bases agree with TRBD2. V lost 0 bases and J lost 2; bases outside the gene matches: 3. Germline assignment: CDR1 SGHRS and CDR2 YFSETQ. This CDR3 is built from 16 residues. The CDR3 loop is CASSLEGLAGAYEQYF. CDR3 nucleotide sequence: TGCGCCAGCAGCTTGGAGGGACTAGCGGGTGCCTACGAGCAGTACTTC.

The chain is built from TRBV6-5 and TRBJ2-5; 12 bases line up with TRBD2. The DNA end lines up better with TRBJ2-7; the J call may be wrong. CDR1 and CDR2 from the germline V gene are MNHEY and SVGAGI. This CDR3 has 14 residues. The CDR3 loop reads CASSSGLAGYEQYF. As DNA, the CDR3 is TGTGCCAGCAGCTCGGGACTAGCGGGCTACGAGCAGTACTTC.

This clone was seen only once. The V and J genes are TRBV19 and TRBJ1-1, with D uncertain. With 2 bases removed from V and 2 bases from J, the gap between germline ends came to 6 bases. The CDR3 consists of 13 residues. Germline loops: CDR1 LNHDA, CDR2 SQIVND (reference sequence). CDR3 DNA: TGTGCCAGTAGTATAACAGCCAACACTGAAGCTTTCTTT. This codes for CASSITANTEAFF. The complete variable domain, with remaining parts taken from reference TRBV19 and TRBJ1-1, reads DGGITQSPKYLFRKEGQNVTLSCEQNLNHDAMYWYRQDPGQGLRLIYYSQIVNDFQKGDIAEGYSVSREKKESFPLTVTSAQKNPTAFYLCASSITANTEAFFGQGTRLTVV.